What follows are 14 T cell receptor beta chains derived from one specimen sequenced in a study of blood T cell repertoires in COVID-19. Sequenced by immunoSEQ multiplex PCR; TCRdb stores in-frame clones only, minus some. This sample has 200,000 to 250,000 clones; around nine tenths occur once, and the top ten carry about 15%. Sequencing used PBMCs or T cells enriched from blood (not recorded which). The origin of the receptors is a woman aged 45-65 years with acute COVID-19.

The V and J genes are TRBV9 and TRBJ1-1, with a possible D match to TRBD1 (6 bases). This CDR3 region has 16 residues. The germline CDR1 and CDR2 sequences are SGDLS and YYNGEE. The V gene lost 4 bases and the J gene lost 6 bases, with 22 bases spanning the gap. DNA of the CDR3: TGTGCCAGCAGCCCCCCCGGGACAAGGGACCGCTCTGAAGCTTTCTTT. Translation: CASSPPGTRDRSEAFF.

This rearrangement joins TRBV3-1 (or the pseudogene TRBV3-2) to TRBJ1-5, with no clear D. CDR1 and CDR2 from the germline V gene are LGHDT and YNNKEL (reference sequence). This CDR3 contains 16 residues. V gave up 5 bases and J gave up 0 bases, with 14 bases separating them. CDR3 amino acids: CASSARWPYSNQPQHF. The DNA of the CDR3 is TGTGCCAGCAGCGCCCGTTGGCCTTATAGCAATCAGCCCCAGCATTTT.

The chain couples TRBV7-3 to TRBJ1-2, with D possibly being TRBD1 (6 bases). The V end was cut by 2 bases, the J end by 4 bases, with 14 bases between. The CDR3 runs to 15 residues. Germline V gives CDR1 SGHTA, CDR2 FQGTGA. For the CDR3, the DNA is TGTGCCAGCAGCTTAGGGACATCCGCACTCTATGGCTACACCTTC. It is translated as CASSLGTSALYGYTF. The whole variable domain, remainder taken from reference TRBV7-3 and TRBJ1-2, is GAGVSQTPSNKVTEKGKYVELRCDPISGHTALYWYRQSLGQGPEFLIYFQGTGAADDSGLPNDRFFAVRPEGSVSTLKIQRTERGDSAVYLCASSLGTSALYGYTFGSGTRLTVV.

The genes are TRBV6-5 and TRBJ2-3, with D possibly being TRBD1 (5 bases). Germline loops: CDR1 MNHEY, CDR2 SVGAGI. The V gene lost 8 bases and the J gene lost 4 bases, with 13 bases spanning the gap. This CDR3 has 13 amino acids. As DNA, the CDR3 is TGTGCCAGCCTCAGGGCAGTCGCAGATACGCAGTATTTT. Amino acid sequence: CASLRAVADTQYF.

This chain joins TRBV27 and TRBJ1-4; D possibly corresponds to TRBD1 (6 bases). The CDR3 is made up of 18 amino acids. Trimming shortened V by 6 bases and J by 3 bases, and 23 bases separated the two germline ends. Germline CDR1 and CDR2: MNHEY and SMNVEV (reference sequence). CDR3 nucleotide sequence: TGTGCCAGCAGGTCCCTGGGTCGGGGGGCAGGTTCTAATGAAAAACTGTTTTTT. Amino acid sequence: CASRSLGRGAGSNEKLFF.

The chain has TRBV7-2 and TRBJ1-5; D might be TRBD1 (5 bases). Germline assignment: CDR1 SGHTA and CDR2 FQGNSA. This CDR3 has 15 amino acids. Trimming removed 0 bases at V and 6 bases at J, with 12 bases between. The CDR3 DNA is TGTGCCAGCAGCTTAGCCGGGGGGATTAGTCAGCCCCAGCATTTT. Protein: CASSLAGGISQPQHF.

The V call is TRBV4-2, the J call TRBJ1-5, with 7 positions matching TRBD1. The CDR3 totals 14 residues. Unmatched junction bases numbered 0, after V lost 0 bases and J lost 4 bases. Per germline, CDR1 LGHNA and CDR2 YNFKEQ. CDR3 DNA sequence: TGTGCCAGCAGCCAAGAACAGGGGAATCAGCCCCAGCATTTT. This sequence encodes CASSQEQGNQPQHF.

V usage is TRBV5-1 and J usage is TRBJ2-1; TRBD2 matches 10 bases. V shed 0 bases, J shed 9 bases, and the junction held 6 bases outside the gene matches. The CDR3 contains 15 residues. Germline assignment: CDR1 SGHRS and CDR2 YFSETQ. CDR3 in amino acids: CASSLVPSGSGEQFF. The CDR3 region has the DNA TGCGCCAGCAGCTTGGTGCCTAGCGGGAGTGGTGAGCAGTTCTTC. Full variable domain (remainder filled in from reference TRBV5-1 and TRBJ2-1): KAGVTQTPRYLIKTRGQQVTLSCSPISGHRSVSWYQQTPGQGLQFLFEYFSETQRNKGNFPGRFSGRQFSNSRSEMNVSTLELGDSALYLCASSLVPSGSGEQFFGPGTRLTVL.

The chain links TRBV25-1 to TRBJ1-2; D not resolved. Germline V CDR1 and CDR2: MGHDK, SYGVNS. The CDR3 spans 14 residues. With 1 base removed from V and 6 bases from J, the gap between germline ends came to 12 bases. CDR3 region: CASSEFPGSHGYTF. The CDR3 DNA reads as TGTGCCAGCAGTGAATTCCCCGGGTCCCATGGCTACACCTTC.

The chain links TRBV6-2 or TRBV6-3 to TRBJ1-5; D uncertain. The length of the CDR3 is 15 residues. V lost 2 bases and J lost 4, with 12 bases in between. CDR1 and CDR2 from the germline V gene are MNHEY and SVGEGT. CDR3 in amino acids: CASSYVSGRNQPQHF. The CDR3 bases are TGTGCCAGCAGTTACGTATCGGGGAGAAATCAGCCCCAGCATTTT.

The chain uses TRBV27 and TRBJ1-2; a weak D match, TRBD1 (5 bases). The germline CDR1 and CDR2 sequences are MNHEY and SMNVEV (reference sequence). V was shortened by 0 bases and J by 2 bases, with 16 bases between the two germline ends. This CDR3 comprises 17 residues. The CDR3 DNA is TGTGCCAGCAGTTTATCACGGGGTCGCGGGGGAAACTATGGCTACACCTTC. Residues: CASSLSRGRGGNYGYTF.

The CDR3 nucleotides read TGTGCCAGCAGCGTAGAGGGGGGGCTGAATTCACCCCTCCACTTT. Translating it yields CASSVEGGLNSPLHF. The chain employs TRBV9 and TRBJ1-6; D might be TRBD1 (6 bases). CDR3 length: 15 residues. V was shortened by 0 bases and J by 7 bases, with 11 bases between the two germline ends. Germline assignment: CDR1 SGDLS and CDR2 YYNGEE.

CDR3 coding DNA: TGTGCCTGGCACCAACCCTCGGACACCGGGGAGCTGTTTTTT. Protein: CAWHQPSDTGELFF. This chain uses TRBV30 with TRBJ2-2; D uncertain. Looked up from germline, CDR1 is GTSNPN and CDR2 is SVGIG (reference sequence). Trimming pared 5 bases from V and 3 bases from J, leaving 13 bases between. CDR3 length: 14 residues.

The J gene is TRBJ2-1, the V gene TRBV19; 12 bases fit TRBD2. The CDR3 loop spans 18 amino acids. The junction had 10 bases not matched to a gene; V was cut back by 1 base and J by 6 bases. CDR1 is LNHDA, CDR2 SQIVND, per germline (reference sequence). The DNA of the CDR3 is TGTGCCAGTAGTATAGGGGTCCGGCTAGCGGGAGGGCTCAATGAGCAGTTCTTC. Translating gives CASSIGVRLAGGLNEQFF.